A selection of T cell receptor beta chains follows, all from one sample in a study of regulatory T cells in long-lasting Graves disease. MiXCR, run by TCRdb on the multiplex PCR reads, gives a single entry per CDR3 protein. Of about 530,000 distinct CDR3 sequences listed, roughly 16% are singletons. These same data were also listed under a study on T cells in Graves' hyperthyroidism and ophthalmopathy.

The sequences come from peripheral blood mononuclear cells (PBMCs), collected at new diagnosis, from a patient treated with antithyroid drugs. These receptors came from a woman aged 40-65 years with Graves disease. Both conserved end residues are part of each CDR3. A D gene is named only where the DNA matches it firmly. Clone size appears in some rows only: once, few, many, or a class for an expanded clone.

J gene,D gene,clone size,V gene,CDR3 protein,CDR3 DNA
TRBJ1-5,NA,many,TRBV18,CASSPEVRGGNQPQHF,TGTGCCAGCTCACCCGAGGTGCGGGGGGGCAATCAGCCCCAGCATTTT
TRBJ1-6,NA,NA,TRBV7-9,CASSFKGDSPLHF,TGTGCCAGCAGCTTTAAGGGGGACTCACCCCTCCACTTT
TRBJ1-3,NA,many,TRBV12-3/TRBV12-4,CASSWDASSGNTIYF,TGTGCCAGCAGCTGGGACGCTTCCTCTGGAAACACCATATATTTT
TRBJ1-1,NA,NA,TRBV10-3,CAISESSGGWGGWNTEAFF,TGTGCCATCAGTGAGTCGAGCGGCGGTTGGGGGGGCTGGAACACTGAAGCTTTCTTT
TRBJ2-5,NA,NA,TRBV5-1,CASSIGPTQETQYF,TGCGCCAGCAGCATCGGACCCACCCAGGAGACCCAGTACTTC
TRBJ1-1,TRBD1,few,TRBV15,CATSRAYTGTGTTEAFF,TGTGCCACCAGCAGAGCTTACACCGGGACAGGGACCACTGAAGCTTTCTTT
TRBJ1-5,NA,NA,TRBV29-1,CSPWAVGHPSNQPQHF,TGCAGCCCATGGGCCGTCGGGCACCCTAGCAATCAGCCCCAGCATTTT
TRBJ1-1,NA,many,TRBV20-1,CSARQGRENTEAFF,TGCAGTGCTAGACAGGGAAGGGAGAACACTGAAGCTTTCTTT
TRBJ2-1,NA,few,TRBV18,CASSPSTARVNEQFF,TGTGCCAGCTCACCGAGCACGGCTAGGGTGAATGAGCAGTTCTTC
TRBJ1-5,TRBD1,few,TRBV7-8,CASSPGQGFQPQHF,TGTGCCAGCAGCCCGGGACAGGGCTTTCAGCCCCAGCATTTT
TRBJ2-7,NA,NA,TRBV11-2,CASSPGAGPYEQYF,TGTGCCAGCAGCCCGGGGGCAGGGCCCTACGAGCAGTACTTC
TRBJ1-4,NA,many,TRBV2,CASTLEVNEKLFF,TGTGCCAGCACCTTGGAGGTAAATGAAAAACTGTTTTTT
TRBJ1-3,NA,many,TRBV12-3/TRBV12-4,CASDRRSGNTIYF,TGTGCCTCTGACAGACGCTCTGGAAACACCATATATTTT
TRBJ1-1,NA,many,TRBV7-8,CASRTGQRISEAFF,TGTGCCAGCAGAACGGGTCAAAGGATCTCTGAAGCTTTCTTT
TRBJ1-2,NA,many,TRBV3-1,CASSRGSGPNGYTF,TGTGCCAGCAGCCGAGGGTCAGGGCCCAATGGCTACACCTTC
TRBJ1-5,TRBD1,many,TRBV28,CASRRQGSNQPQHF,TGTGCCAGCAGACGACAGGGAAGCAATCAGCCCCAGCATTTT
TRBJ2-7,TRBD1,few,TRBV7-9,CASSSPRGRIEQYF,TGTGCCAGCAGCTCCCCGAGGGGGCGGATCGAGCAGTACTTC
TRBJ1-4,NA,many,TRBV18,CASSPGFTTNEKLFF,TGTGCCAGCTCACCAGGGTTTACAACTAATGAAAAACTGTTTTTT
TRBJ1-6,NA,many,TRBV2,CASTLGGAYNSPLHF,TGTGCCAGCACATTGGGGGGGGCCTATAATTCACCCCTCCACTTT
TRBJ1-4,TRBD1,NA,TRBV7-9,CASSLEAGGGGKLFF,TGTGCCAGCAGCTTAGAGGCAGGGGGCGGGGGAAAACTGTTTTTT
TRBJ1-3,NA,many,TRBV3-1,CASSPLAGERGNTIYF,TGTGCCAGCAGCCCCCTGGCAGGGGAACGTGGAAACACCATATATTTT
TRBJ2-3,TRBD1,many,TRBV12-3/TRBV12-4,CASSTPGTGLTDTQYF,TGTGCCAGCAGTACCCCTGGGACAGGACTCACAGATACGCAGTATTTT
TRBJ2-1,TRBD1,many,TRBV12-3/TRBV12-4,CASSPGTGKSSSYNEQFF,TGTGCCAGCAGTCCAGGGACAGGCAAGTCGAGCTCCTACAATGAGCAGTTCTTC
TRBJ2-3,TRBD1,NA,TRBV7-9,CASSPGTGIDTDTQYF,TGTGCCAGCAGCCCCGGGACAGGAATCGACACAGATACGCAGTATTTT
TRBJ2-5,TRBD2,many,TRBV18,CASSPRTSGAETQYF,TGTGCCAGCTCACCCCGGACTAGCGGGGCGGAGACCCAGTACTTC
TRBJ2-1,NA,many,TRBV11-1,CASSLSDKGNEQFF,TGTGCCAGCAGCTTAAGTGACAAAGGGAATGAGCAGTTCTTC
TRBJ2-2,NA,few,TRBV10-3,CAISGGGSGELFF,TGTGCCATCAGTGGTGGGGGTTCCGGGGAGCTGTTTTTT
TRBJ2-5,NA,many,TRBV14,CASSQELRTQETQYF,TGTGCCAGCAGCCAAGAGCTAAGGACACAAGAGACCCAGTACTTC
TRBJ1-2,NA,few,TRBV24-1,CATSDFYGYTF,TGTGCCACCAGTGATTTCTATGGCTACACCTTC
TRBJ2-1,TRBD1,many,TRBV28,CASSLFGTGVSEQFF,TGTGCCAGCAGTTTATTTGGGACAGGGGTCAGTGAGCAGTTCTTC
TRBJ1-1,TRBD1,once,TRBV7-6,CASSEGQGDTEAFF,TGTGCCAGCAGCGAGGGACAGGGAGACACTGAAGCTTTCTTT
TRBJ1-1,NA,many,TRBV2,CASSTGIIGTEAFF,TGTGCCAGCAGCACCGGGATTATAGGGACTGAAGCTTTCTTT
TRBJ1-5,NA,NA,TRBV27,CASSLWAGNQPQHF,TGTGCCAGCAGTTTATGGGCAGGCAATCAGCCCCAGCATTTT
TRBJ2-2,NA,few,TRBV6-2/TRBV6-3,CASSWIVTGELFF,TGTGCCAGCAGTTGGATAGTCACCGGGGAGCTGTTTTTT
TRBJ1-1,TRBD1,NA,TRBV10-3,CAINSGQGSGYTEAFF,TGTGCCATCAATAGTGGACAGGGGAGTGGGTACACTGAAGCTTTCTTT
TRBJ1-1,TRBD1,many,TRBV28,CASSQAVGQGETEAFF,TGTGCCAGCAGCCAAGCGGTAGGGCAGGGGGAGACTGAAGCTTTCTTT
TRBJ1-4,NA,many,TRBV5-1,CASSLVPWGNEKLFF,TGCGCCAGCAGCTTGGTGCCGTGGGGAAATGAAAAACTGTTTTTT
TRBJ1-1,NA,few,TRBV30,CAWSATSGDPVWRTEAFF,TGTGCCTGGAGCGCCACGTCGGGGGATCCAGTTTGGCGCACTGAAGCTTTCTTT